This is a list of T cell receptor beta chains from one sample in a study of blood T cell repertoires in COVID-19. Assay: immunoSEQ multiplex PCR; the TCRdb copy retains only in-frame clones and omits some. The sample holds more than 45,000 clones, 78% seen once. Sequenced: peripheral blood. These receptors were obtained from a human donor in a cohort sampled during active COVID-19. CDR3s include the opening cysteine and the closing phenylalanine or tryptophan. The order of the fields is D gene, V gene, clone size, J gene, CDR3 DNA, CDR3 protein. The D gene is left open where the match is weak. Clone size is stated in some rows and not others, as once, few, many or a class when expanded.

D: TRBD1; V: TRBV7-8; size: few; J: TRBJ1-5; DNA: TGTGCCAGCAGCCCCGGGACAGGGGATAATCAGCCCCAGCATTTT; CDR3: CASSPGTGDNQPQHF
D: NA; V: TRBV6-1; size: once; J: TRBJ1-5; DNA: TGTGCCAGCAGTGAAGGCGGTGGGAGCCAGCCCCAGCATTTT; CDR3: CASSEGGGSQPQHF
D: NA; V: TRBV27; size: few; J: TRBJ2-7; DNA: TGTGCCAGCAGTTCAGGGGAGAGGGAGCAGTACTTC; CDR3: CASSSGEREQYF
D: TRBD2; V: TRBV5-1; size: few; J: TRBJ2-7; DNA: TGCGCCAGCAGCTTGACTAGCGGCTCACTCGAGCAGTACTTC; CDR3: CASSLTSGSLEQYF
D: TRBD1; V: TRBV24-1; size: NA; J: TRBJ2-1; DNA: TGTGCCACCAGTGCGCAGACAGGGGGCTCCTACAATGAGCAGTTCTTC; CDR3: CATSAQTGGSYNEQFF
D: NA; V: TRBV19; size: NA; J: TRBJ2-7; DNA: TGTGCCAGTAGTATGGGGGCCAGAAGTGAAAAGGGCTACGAGCAGTACTTC; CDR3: CASSMGARSEKGYEQYF
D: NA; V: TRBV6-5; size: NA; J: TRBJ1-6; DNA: TGTGCCAGCAGATTCCAGGGAGGACGATCACCCCTCCACTTT; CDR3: CASRFQGGRSPLHF
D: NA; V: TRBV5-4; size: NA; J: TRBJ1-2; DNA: TGTGCCAGCAGACCAATGACAGAAGGAAGCGGCTACACCTTC; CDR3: CASRPMTEGSGYTF
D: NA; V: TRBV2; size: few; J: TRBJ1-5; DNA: TGTGCCAGCAGAGCCCTTTATAGCAATCAGCCCCAGCATTTT; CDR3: CASRALYSNQPQHF
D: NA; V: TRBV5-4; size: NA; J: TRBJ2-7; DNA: TGTGCCAGCAGCTCCCTTGGGGGCGGGGGTTCCTACGAGCAGTACTTC; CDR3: CASSSLGGGGSYEQYF
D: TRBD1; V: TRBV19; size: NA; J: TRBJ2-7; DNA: TGTGCCAGTAGTATTCAGGGGGCTAACGAGCAGTACTTC; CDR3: CASSIQGANEQYF
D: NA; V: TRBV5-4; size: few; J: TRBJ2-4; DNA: TGTGCCAGCAGCCCTACAGGGTGGGACATTCAGTACTTC; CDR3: CASSPTGWDIQYF
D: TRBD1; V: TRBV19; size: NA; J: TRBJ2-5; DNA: TGTGCCAGTAAGGGACAGACACAAGAGACCCAGTACTTC; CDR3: CASKGQTQETQYF
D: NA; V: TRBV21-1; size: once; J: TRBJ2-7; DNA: TGTGCCAGCAGGGGACTAGCGGGACACCTGGGGTCCTACGAGCAGTACTTC; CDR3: CASRGLAGHLGSYEQYF
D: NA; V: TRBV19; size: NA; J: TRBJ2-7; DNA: TGTGCCAGTAGTACCGACAACTCCTACGAGCAGTACTTC; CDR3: CASSTDNSYEQYF
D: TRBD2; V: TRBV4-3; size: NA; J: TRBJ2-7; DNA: TGCGCCAGCAGCAGCGGGACTAGCTCTTTAGAGCAGTACTTC; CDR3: CASSSGTSSLEQYF
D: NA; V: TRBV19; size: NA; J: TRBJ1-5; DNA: TGTGCCAGTAGTACCGGGGGGGGGATTAGCAATCAGCCCCAGCATTTT; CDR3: CASSTGGGISNQPQHF
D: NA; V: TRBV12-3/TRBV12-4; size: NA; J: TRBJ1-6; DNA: TGTGCCAGCAGTTCAGGGTATAATTCACCCCTCCACTTT; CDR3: CASSSGYNSPLHF
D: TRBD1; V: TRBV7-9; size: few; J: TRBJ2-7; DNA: TGTGCCAGCAGCCGCTGGGACAGGGGATACGAGCAGTACTTC; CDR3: CASSRWDRGYEQYF
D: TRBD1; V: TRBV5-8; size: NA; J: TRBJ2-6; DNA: TGTGCCAGCAGCCCTGGACAGGGGGCTTTTGGGGCCAACGTCCTGACTTTC; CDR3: CASSPGQGAFGANVLTF
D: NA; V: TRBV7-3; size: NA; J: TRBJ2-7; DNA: TGTGCCAGCAGCCCCGGTTCGGGCTACGAGCAGTACTTC; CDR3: CASSPGSGYEQYF
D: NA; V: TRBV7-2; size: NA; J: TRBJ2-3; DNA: TGTGCCAGCAGCTTATATCTAGCGAAACCCTATAGCACAGATACGCAGTATTTT; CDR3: CASSLYLAKPYSTDTQYF
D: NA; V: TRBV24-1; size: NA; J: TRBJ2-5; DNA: TGTGCCACCAGTGATTTTAACAGCCAAGAGACCCAGTACTTC; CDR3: CATSDFNSQETQYF
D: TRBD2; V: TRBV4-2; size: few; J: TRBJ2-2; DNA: TGTGCCAGCAGCCGAGGGACTAGCGGGGATACGAACACCGGGGAGCTGTTTTTT; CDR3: CASSRGTSGDTNTGELFF
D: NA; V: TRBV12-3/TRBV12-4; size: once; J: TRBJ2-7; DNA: TGTGCCAGCAGTTTGAGGAGTCCCTACGAGCAGTACTTC; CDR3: CASSLRSPYEQYF
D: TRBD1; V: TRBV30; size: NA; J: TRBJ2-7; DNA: TGTGCCTGGAGTGGCTCCGGGACAGGGGCTGGCGAGCAGTACTTC; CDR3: CAWSGSGTGAGEQYF
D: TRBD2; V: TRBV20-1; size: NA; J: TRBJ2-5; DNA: TGCAGTGCTAGTGTTCTCGGCGGGGGGTACCAAGAGACCCAGTACTTC; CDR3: CSASVLGGGYQETQYF
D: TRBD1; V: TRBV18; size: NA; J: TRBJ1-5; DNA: TGTGCCAGCTCACCGACAGCCACAGGGGGTGGCAATCAGCCCCAGCATTTT; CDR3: CASSPTATGGGNQPQHF
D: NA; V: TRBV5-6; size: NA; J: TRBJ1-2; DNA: TGTGCCAGCAGCTTGGAACGCCAGAAAGACTACACCTTC; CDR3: CASSLERQKDYTF
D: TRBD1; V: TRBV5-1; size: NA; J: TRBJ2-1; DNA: TGCGCCAGCAGTCGGGCAGGGGGCTTACATGAGCAGTTCTTC; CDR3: CASSRAGGLHEQFF
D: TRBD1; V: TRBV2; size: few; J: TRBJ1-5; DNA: TGTGCCAGCAGTGGGGGACAGGCCTCACAGCCCCAGCATTTT; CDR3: CASSGGQASQPQHF
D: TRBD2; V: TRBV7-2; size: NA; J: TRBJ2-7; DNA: TGTGCCAGCAGCCCACCCCCTCTAGCGGGAGGGGAGCAGTACTTC; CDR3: CASSPPPLAGGEQYF
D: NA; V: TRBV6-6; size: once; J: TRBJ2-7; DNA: TGTGCCAGCAGTTACTCGAAGAGGACAGAGGCCTACGAGCAGTACTTC; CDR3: CASSYSKRTEAYEQYF
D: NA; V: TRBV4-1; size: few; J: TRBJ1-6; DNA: TGCGCCAGCAGCCAAGGGAGGGGAGTGTCACCCCTCCACTTT; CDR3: CASSQGRGVSPLHF
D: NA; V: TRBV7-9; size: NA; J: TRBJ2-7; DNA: TGTGCCAGCAGCTTAGAGGGGGGGCTCCATTACGAGCAGTACTTC; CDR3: CASSLEGGLHYEQYF
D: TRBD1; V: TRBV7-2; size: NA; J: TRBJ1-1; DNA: TGTGCCAGCAGTCGAGGACAGGGGGCAGGGAACACTGAAGCTTTCTTT; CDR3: CASSRGQGAGNTEAFF
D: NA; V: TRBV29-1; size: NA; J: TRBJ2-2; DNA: TGCAGCGTTGTCCCCCAGTGGAACACCGGGGAGCTGTTTTTT; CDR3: CSVVPQWNTGELFF
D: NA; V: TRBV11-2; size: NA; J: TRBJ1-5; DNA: TGTGCCAGCAGCTTAGATGGAGGGGCGCCCCAGCATTTT; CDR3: CASSLDGGAPQHF
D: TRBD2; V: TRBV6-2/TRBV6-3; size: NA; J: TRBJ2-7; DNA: TGTGCCAGCAGTCCAAAAAGCCTACTAGCGAATGGGCAGTACTTC; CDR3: CASSPKSLLANGQYF
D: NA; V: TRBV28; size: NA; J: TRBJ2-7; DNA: TGTGCCACCCAGGGGTTATTCTACGAGCAGTACTTC; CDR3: CATQGLFYEQYF
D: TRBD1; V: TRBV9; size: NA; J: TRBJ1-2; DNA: TGTGCCAGCAGCGATACGGGACAGGGGAACTATGGCTACACCTTC; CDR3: CASSDTGQGNYGYTF
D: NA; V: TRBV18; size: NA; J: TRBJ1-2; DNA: TGTGCCAGCTCACCCACCGGGGGGGGAGTTGGCTCTGGCTACACCTTC; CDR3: CASSPTGGGVGSGYTF
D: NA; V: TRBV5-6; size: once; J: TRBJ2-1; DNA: TGTGCCAGCAGCGCCGGGACTCCAGACTCCTACAATGAGCAGTTCTTC; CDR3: CASSAGTPDSYNEQFF
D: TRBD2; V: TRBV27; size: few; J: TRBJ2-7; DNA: TGTGCCAGCAGTTTAATGGGAACGTCTAGCGGTACCTACGAGCAGTACTTC; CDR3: CASSLMGTSSGTYEQYF
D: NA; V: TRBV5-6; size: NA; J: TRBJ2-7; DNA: TGTGCCAGCAGCCTTGGAGGGGATGAGGACGAGCAGTACTTC; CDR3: CASSLGGDEDEQYF
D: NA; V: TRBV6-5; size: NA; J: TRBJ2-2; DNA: TGTGCCAGCAGCTACGGCCTCGAGGTCACCGGGGAGCTGTTTTTT; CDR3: CASSYGLEVTGELFF
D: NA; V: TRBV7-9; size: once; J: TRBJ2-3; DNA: TGTGCCAGCAGCCCCTCCCTCTTAAATACGCAGTATTTT; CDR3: CASSPSLLNTQYF
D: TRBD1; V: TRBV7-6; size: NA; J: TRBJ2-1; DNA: TGTGCCAGCAGCTTGGAGGGGACAGGGGGGCCGCAGTTCTTC; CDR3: CASSLEGTGGPQFF
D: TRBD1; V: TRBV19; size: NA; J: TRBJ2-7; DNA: TGTGCCAGTAGTCTACAGACAGGGAACCGCTACGAGCAGTACTTC; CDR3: CASSLQTGNRYEQYF